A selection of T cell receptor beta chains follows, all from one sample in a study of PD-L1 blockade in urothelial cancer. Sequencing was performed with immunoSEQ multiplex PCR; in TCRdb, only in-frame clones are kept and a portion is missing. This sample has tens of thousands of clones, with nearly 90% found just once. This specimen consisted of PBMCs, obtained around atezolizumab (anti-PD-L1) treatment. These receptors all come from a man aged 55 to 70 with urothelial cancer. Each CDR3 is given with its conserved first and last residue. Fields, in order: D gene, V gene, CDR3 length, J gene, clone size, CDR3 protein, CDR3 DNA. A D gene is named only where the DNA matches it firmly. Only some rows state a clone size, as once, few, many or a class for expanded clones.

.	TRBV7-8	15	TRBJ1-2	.	CASSDWEEIGYGYTF	TGTGCCAGCAGCGACTGGGAGGAGATAGGCTATGGCTACACCTTC
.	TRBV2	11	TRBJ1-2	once	CASSESPVYTF	TGTGCCAGCAGTGAAAGCCCCGTGTACACCTTC
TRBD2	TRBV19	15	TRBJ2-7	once	CASSNGLADFYEQYF	TGTGCCAGTAGTAACGGACTAGCGGATTTCTACGAGCAGTACTTC
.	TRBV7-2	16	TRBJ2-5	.	CASSPTVTGTQETQYF	TGTGCCAGCAGCCCGACCGTCACAGGGACCCAAGAGACCCAGTACTTC
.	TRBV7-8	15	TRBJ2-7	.	CASSLRLAVEPEQYF	TGTGCCAGCAGCTTACGGCTAGCAGTAGAGCCCGAGCAGTACTTC
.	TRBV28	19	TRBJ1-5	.	CASSSPNRRATSFNQPQHF	TGTGCCAGCAGTTCCCCCAACCGACGGGCCACTAGCTTCAATCAGCCCCAGCATTTT
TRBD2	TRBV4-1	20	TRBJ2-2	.	CASSQEYTTSGGTNTGELFF	TGCGCCAGCAGCCAAGAATACACGACTAGCGGGGGGACGAACACCGGGGAGCTGTTTTTT
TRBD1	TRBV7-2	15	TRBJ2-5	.	CASSLVQGSLETQYF	TGTGCCAGCAGCTTAGTACAGGGGAGTTTAGAGACCCAGTACTTC
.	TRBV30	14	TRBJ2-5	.	CAWSRLLPQETQYF	TGTGCCTGGTCCCGACTTCTGCCCCAAGAGACCCAGTACTTC
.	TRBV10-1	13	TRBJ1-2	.	CASSEDSIGGYTF	TGCGCCAGCAGTGAGGACAGCATAGGTGGCTACACCTTC
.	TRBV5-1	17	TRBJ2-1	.	CASSSAYGGYSYNEQFF	TGCGCCAGCAGCTCGGCCTACGGAGGATACTCCTACAATGAGCAGTTCTTC
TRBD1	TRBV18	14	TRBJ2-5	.	CASSLRQGWETQYF	TGTGCCAGCTCACTCCGACAGGGGTGGGAGACCCAGTACTTC
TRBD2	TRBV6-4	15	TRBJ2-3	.	CASSVSGGSTDTQYF	TGTGCCAGCAGTGTCAGCGGGGGCAGCACAGATACGCAGTATTTT
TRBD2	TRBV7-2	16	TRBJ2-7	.	CASSSRGLAGVYEQYF	TGTGCCAGCAGCTCTAGGGGACTAGCGGGAGTGTACGAGCAGTACTTC
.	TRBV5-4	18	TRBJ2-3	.	CASSLYQGQRISTDTQYF	TGTGCCAGCAGCTTGTACCAGGGTCAAAGGATCAGCACAGATACGCAGTATTTT
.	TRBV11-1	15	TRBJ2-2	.	CASSLEGANTGELFF	TGTGCCAGCAGCTTAGAGGGAGCGAACACCGGGGAGCTGTTTTTT
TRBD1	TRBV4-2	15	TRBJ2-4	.	CASSLVGGAENIQYF	TGTGCCAGCAGCTTAGTAGGGGGCGCCGAAAACATTCAGTACTTC
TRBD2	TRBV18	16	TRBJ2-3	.	CASSPAAGGRLDTQYF	TGTGCCAGCTCACCAGCGGCGGGAGGGCGGTTAGATACGCAGTATTTT
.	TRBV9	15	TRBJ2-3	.	CASSVAGTSTDTQYF	TGTGCCAGCAGCGTAGCCGGTACTAGCACAGATACGCAGTATTTT
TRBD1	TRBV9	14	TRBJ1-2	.	CASSPGQGGYGYTF	TGTGCCAGCAGCCCGGGACAGGGGGGCTATGGCTACACCTTC
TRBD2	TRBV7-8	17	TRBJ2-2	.	CASSPVEGGTSRGELFF	TGTGCCAGCAGCCCCGTCGAAGGAGGGACTAGCAGGGGGGAGCTGTTTTTT
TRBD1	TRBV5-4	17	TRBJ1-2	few	CASSPGGTGGSNYGYTF	TGTGCCAGCAGCCCGGGAGGGACAGGGGGTTCTAACTATGGCTACACCTTC
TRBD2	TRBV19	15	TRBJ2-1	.	CASSIQAGGPYEQFF	TGTGCCAGTAGTATCCAAGCGGGGGGGCCCTATGAGCAGTTCTTC
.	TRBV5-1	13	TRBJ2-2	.	CASSWQSTGELFF	TGCGCCAGCAGCTGGCAATCCACCGGGGAGCTGTTTTTT
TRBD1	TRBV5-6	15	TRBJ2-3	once	CASSDGTGGTDTQYF	TGTGCCAGCAGCGACGGGACAGGGGGCACAGATACGCAGTATTTT
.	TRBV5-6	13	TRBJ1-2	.	CASSLSEGYGYTF	TGTGCCAGCAGCTTGTCGGAGGGTTATGGCTACACCTTC
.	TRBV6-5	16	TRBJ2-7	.	CASSYSKGHIPYEQYF	TGTGCCAGCAGTTACTCTAAAGGACACATCCCCTACGAGCAGTACTTC
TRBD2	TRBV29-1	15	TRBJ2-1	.	CSVDARGDPYNEQFF	TGCAGCGTTGATGCGCGGGGGGACCCCTACAATGAGCAGTTCTTC
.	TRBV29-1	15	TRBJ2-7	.	CSVEGGRGYTDEQYF	TGCAGCGTCGAGGGTGGCAGGGGATATACGGACGAGCAGTACTTC
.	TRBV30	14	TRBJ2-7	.	CAWGEGGGSYEQYF	TGTGCCTGGGGGGAAGGGGGGGGCTCCTACGAGCAGTACTTC
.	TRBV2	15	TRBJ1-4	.	CASTKDSSTNEKLFF	TGTGCCAGCACCAAAGACAGTTCAACTAATGAAAAACTGTTTTTT
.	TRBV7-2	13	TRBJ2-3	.	CASRGQRTDTQYF	TGTGCCAGCCGGGGTCAGCGCACAGATACGCAGTATTTT
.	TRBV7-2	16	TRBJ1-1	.	CASSPRVYFTGTEAFF	TGTGCCAGCAGCCCGCGTGTTTATTTCACAGGGACTGAAGCTTTCTTT
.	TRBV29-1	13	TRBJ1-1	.	CSVGSGAGTEAFF	TGCAGCGTTGGATCTGGGGCGGGGACTGAAGCTTTCTTT
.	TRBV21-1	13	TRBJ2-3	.	CASSKASEDTQYF	TGTGCCAGCAGCAAAGCCTCCGAGGATACGCAGTATTTT
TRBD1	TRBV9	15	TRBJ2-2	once	CASGSGQGYTGELFF	TGTGCCAGCGGGTCGGGACAGGGATACACCGGGGAGCTGTTTTTT
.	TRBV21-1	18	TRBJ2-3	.	CASSKDPPPRGLGDTQYF	TGTGCCAGCAGCAAAGACCCTCCCCCCAGGGGGCTTGGGGATACGCAGTATTTT
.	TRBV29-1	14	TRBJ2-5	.	CSGTPGGGGETQYF	TGCAGCGGAACTCCGGGAGGGGGCGGAGAGACCCAGTACTTC
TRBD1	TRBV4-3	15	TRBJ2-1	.	CASSQGQGRYNEQFF	TGCGCCAGCAGCCAAGGACAGGGTCGGTACAATGAGCAGTTCTTC
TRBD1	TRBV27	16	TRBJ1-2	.	CASSTTRTGGGYGYTF	TGTGCCAGCAGTACTACTCGGACAGGGGGCGGCTATGGCTACACCTTC
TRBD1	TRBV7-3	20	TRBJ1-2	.	CASSPTPGQGATLYNYGYTF	TGTGCCAGCAGCCCGACTCCGGGACAGGGGGCCACGCTCTATAACTATGGCTACACCTTC
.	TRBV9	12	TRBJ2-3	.	CASSAFEDTQYF	TGTGCCAGCAGCGCCTTCGAGGATACGCAGTATTTT
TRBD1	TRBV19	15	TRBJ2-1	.	CASSIDRGRYNEQFF	TGTGCCAGTAGTATAGACAGGGGGCGGTACAATGAGCAGTTCTTC
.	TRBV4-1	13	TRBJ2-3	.	CASSPERADTQYF	TGCGCCAGCAGCCCCGAACGGGCAGATACGCAGTATTTT
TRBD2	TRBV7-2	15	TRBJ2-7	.	CASSARGLAGYEQYF	TGTGCCAGCAGCGCAAGGGGACTAGCGGGATACGAGCAGTACTTC
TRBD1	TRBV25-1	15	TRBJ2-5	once	CASSDPGQGGETQYF	TGTGCCAGCAGTGACCCGGGACAGGGGGGAGAGACCCAGTACTTC
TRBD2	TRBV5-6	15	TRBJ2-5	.	CASSLISGGQETQYF	TGTGCCAGCAGCTTGATTAGCGGGGGGCAAGAGACCCAGTACTTC
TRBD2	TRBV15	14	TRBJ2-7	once	CATSRGGSSPEQYF	TGTGCCACCAGCAGAGGCGGGAGTAGTCCCGAGCAGTACTTC
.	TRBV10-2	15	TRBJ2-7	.	CASSVDPGGSYEQYF	TGCGCCAGCAGTGTTGACCCGGGTGGGTCCTACGAGCAGTACTTC
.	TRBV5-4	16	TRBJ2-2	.	CASSGTGTTNTGELFF	TGTGCCAGCAGCGGCACAGGGACGACGAACACCGGGGAGCTGTTTTTT
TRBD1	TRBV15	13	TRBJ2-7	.	CATRKGQGGEQYF	TGTGCCACCAGGAAAGGACAGGGTGGCGAGCAGTACTTC
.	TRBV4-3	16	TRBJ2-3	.	CASSQGAGAGTDTQYF	TGCGCCAGCAGCCAAGGCGCGGGGGCGGGCACAGATACGCAGTATTTT
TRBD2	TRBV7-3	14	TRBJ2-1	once	CASSIAGVDNEQFF	TGTGCCAGCTCAATAGCGGGAGTGGACAATGAGCAGTTCTTC
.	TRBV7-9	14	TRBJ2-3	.	CASSSVGLIDTQYF	TGTGCCAGCAGCTCGGTTGGGCTTATAGATACGCAGTATTTT
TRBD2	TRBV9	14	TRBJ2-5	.	CASSVGRGGETQYF	TGTGCCAGCAGCGTAGGACGGGGGGGGGAGACCCAGTACTTC